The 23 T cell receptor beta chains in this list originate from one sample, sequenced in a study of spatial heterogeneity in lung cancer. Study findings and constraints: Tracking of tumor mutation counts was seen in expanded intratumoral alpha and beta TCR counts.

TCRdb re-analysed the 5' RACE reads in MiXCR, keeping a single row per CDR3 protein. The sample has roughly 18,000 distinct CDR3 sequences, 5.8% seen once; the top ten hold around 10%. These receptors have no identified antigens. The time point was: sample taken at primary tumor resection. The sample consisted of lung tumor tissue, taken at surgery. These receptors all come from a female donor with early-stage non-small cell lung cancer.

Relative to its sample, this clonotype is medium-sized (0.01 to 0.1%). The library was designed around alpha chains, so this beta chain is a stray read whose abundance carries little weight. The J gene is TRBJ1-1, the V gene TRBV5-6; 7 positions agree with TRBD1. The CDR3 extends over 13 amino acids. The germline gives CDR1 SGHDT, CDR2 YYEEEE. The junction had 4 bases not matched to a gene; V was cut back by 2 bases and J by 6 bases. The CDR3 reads CASSFTGVPEAFF. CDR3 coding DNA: TGTGCCAGCAGCTTTACAGGGGTTCCTGAAGCTTTCTTT.

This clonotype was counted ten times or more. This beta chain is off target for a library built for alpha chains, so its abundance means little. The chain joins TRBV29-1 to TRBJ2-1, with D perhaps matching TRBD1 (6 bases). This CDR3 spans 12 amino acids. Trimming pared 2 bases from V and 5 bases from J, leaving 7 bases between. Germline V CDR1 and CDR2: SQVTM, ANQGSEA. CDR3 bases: TGCAGCGTTGAAAAGGGGGACAATGAGCAGTTCTTC. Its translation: CSVEKGDNEQFF.

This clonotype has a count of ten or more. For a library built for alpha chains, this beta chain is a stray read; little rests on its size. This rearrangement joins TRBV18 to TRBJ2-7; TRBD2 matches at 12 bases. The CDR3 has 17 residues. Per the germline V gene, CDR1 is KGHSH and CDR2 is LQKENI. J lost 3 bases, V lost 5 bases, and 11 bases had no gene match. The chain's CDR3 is CASSSGSGLAGNYEQYF. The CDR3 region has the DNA TGTGCCAGCTCATCAGGTAGTGGACTAGCGGGGAACTACGAGCAGTACTTC.

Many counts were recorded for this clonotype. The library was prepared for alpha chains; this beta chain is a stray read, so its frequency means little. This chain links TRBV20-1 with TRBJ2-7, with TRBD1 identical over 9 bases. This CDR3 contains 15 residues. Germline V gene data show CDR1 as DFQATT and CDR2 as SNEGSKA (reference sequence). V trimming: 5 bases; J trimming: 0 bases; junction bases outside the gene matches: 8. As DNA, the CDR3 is TGCAGTGCTGGACTGACGGACAGGGGCTCCTACGAGCAGTACTTC. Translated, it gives CSAGLTDRGSYEQYF.

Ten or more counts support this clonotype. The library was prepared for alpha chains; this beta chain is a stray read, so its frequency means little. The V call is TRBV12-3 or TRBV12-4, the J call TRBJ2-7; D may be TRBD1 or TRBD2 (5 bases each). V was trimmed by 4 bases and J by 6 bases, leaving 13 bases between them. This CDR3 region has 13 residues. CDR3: CASSSGPSTEQYF. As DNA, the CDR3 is TGTGCCAGCAGTTCGGGACCGTCCACCGAGCAGTACTTC.

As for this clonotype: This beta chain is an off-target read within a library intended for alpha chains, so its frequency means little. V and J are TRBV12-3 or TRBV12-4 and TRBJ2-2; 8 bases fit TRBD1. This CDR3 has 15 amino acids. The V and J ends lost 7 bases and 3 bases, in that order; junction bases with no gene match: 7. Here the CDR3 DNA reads TGTGCCAGCACTCCGGGACAGGTGGACACCGGGGAGCTGTTTTTT. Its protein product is CASTPGQVDTGELFF.

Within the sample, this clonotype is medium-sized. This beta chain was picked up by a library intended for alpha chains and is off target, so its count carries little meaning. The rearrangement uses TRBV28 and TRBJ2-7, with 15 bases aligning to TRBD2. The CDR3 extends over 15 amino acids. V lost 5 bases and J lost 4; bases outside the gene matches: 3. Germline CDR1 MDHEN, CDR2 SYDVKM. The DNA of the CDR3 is TGTGCCAGCAGTCTTGGGACTAGCGGGAGGTACGAGCAGTACTTC. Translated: CASSLGTSGRYEQYF.

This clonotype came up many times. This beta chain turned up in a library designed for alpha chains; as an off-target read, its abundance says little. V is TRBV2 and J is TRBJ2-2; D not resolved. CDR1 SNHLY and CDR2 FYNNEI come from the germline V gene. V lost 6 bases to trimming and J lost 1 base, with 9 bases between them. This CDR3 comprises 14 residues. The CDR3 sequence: CASSRTENTGELFF. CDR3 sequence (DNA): TGTGCCAGCAGCCGGACCGAGAACACCGGGGAGCTGTTTTTT.

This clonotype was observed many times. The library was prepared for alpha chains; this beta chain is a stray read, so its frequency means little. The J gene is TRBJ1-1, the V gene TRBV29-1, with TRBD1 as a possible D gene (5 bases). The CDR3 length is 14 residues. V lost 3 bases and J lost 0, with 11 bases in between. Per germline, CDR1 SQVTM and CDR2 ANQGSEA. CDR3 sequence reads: CSVELAGLNTEAFF. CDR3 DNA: TGCAGCGTTGAGCTCGCAGGGCTGAACACTGAAGCTTTCTTT.

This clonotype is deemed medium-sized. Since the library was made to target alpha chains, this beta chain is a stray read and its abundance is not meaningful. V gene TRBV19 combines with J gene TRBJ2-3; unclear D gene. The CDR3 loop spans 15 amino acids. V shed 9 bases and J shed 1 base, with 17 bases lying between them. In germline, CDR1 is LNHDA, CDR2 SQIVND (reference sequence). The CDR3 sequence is CASTDSPSGTDTQYF. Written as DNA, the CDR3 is TGTGCCAGCACCGACTCCCCCTCAGGCACAGATACGCAGTATTTT.

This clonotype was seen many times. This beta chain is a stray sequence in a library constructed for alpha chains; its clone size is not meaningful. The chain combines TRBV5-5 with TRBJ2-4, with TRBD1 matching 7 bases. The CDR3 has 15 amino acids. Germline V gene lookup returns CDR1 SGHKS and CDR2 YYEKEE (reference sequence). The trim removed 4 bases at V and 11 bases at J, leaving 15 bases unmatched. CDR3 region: CASSLSPGQQILQYF. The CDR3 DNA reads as TGTGCCAGCAGCCTGAGCCCGGGACAGCAAATACTTCAGTACTTC.

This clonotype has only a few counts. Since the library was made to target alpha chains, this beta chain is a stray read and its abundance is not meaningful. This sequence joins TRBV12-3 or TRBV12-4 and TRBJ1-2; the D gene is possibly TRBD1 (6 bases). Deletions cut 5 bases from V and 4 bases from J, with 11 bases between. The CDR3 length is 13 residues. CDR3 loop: CASSPRGSYGYTF. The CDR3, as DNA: TGTGCCAGCAGTCCGAGGGGGAGCTATGGCTACACCTTC.

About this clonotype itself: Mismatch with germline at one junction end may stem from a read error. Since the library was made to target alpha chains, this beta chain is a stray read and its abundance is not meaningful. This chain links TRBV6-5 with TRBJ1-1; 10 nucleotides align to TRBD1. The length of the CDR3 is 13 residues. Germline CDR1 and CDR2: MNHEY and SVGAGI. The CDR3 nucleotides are TGTGCCAGCAGTTACTCATACATGGGACAGGGGACTTTT. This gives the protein CASSYSYMGQGTF.

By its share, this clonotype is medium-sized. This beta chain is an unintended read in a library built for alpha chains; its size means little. DNA for the CDR3: TGTGCCAGCAGCTGGGCGGGGGGCACAGATACGCAGTATTTT. Encoded protein: CASSWAGGTDTQYF. J is TRBJ2-3 and V is TRBV7-8, with 7 bases matching TRBD2. The CDR3 is 14 amino acids. Germline lookup yields CDR1 SGHVS and CDR2 FQNEAQ. Unmatched junction bases numbered 2, after V lost 4 bases and J lost 1 base.

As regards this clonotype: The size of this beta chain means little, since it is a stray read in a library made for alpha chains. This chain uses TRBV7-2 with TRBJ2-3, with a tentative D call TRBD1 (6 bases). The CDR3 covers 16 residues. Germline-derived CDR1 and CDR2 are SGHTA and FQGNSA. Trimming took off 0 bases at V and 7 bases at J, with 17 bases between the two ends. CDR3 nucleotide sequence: TGTGCCAGCAGCTTAGCCCCCGGACAGACCACCAATACGCAGTATTTT. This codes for CASSLAPGQTTNTQYF.

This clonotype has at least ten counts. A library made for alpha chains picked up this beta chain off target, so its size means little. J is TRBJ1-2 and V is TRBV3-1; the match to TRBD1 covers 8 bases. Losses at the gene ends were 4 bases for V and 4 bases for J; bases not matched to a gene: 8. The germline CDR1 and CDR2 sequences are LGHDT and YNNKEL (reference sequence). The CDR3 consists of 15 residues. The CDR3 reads CASSPSGTGGYGYTF. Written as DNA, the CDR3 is TGTGCCAGCAGCCCCAGTGGGACAGGCGGCTATGGCTACACCTTC.

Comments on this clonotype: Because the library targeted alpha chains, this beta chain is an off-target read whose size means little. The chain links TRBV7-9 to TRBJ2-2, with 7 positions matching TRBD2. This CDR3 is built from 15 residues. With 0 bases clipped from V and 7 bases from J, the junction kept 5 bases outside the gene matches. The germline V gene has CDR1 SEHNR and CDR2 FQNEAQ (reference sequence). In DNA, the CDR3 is TGTGCCAGCAGCTTAGCGCGGGGGTTCAACGGGGAGCTGTTTTTT. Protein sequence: CASSLARGFNGELFF.

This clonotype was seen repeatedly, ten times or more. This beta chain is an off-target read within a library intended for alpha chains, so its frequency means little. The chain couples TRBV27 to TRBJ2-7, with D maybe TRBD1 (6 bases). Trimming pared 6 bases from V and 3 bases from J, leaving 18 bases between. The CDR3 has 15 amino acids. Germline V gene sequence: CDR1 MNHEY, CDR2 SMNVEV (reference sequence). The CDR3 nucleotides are TGTGCCAGCAGCCAGGGGCCAGGATGGAGCTACGAGCAGTACTTC. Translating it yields CASSQGPGWSYEQYF.

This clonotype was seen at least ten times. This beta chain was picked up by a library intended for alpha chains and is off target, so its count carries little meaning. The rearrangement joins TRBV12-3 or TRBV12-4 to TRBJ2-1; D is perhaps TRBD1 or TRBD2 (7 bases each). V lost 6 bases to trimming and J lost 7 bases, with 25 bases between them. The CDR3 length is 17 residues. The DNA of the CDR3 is TGTGCCAGCAGCTCCGGGACAGCGGGACTGTCTGTGAATGAGCAGTTCTTC. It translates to CASSSGTAGLSVNEQFF.

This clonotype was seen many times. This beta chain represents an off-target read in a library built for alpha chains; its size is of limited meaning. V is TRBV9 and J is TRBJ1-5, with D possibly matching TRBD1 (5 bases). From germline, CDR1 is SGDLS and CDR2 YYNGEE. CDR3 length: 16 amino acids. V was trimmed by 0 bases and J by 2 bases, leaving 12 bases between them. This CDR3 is CASSVGGGSGNQPQHF. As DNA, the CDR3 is TGTGCCAGCAGCGTAGGCGGGGGGTCGGGCAATCAGCCCCAGCATTTT.

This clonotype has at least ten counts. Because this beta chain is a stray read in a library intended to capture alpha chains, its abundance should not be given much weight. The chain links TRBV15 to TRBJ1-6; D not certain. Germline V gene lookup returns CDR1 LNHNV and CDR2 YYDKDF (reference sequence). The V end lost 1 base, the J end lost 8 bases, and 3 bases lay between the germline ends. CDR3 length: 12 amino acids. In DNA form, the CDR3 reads TGTGCCACCAGCAGAGTGGATTCACCCCTCCACTTT. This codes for CATSRVDSPLHF.

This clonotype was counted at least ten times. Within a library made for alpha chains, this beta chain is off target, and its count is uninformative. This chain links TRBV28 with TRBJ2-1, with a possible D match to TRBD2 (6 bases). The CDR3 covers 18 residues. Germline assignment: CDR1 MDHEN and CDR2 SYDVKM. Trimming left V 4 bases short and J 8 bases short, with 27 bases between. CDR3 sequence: CASSWGRLDYIQSDEQFF. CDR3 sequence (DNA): TGTGCCAGCAGTTGGGGCCGCTTGGACTACATACAGAGTGATGAGCAGTTCTTC.

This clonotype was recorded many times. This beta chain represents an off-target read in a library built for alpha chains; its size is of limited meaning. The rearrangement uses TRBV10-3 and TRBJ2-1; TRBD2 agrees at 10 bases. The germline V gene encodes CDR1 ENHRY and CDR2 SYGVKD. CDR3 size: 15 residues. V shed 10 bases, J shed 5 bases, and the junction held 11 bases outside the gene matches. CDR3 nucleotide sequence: TGTGCCAGCAGCCCCACTAGCGGGATCGACAATGAGCAGTTCTTC. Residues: CASSPTSGIDNEQFF.